The sample holds a few counts of the clone carrying this T cell receptor (beta chain). Its antigen is not identified. This CDR3 is 15 amino acids long. V dropped 5 bases and J dropped 3; count of bases not matched to a gene: 7. The germline CDR1 and CDR2 sequences are MNHNS and SASEGT. TCRdb redid the calling of the multiplex PCR reads with MiXCR, one entry per CDR3 protein. The sample contains approximately 89,000 distinct CDR3 sequences, 25% to 35% of which appear only once. These data are taken from a study of breast tumors, draining lymph nodes, adjacent tissues. Overall study findings and caveats: Tumor and nontumor repertoires were significantly more similar in luminal-like than in basal-like breast cancer. Tumors had less TCR diversity than lymph nodes, more than nontumor tissue. The data were judged consistent with most tumor T cells coming from lymph node and expanding in tumor.

Samples came from axillary lymph nodes draining the breast cancer. Sample: axillary lymph node tissue. The chain has TRBV6-1 and TRBJ2-3, with 8 bases matching TRBD1. This TCR was recovered from a female donor with breast cancer. Some clones in this sample may be carry-over from other donors' samples. This chain's CDR3 is CASSTDRGRTDTQYF. CDR3 nucleotide sequence: TGTGCCAGCAGTACCGACAGGGGAAGAACAGATACGCAGTATTTT.